The sequence of this T cell receptor beta chain was determined in a study of cytomegalovirus exposure and HLA in healthy donors (dated by TCRdb to the late 2010s). About the study as a whole: An earlier analysis of approximately 640 of the donors reported roughly 270 Gb of sequence data and 117 million unique TCR beta sequences from roughly 200 million T cells. Using immunosequencing, the study profiled T cell repertoires from around 670 subjects and related those repertoires to cytomegalovirus serostatus. The number of donors typed differed by locus, with about 629-640 for A, B, C, DRB1 and DQB1, 522 for DQA1, 600 to 610 for DPA1, and around 430 for DPB1. Of the approximately 370 genotyped donors, 70% to 90% were placed in the genetic ancestry cluster associated with self-reported Caucasian donors. Donor age, sex, ethnicity and CMV serostatus were compiled alongside the repertoire data. Every discovery cohort repertoire had been produced on one sequencing platform. In the later analysis, no new phenotypic data were used to find candidate immune exposures; instead, reliance was placed on TCR beta sequences and their occurrence across donors. HLA typing included class I and class II loci at four-digit resolution. Along with the approximately 670-subject first cohort, a separate validation cohort of approximately 110 different subjects was used. A later genetic analysis took genome-wide SNP genotypes for about 65% of the 666 donors and used that subset as a discovery cohort. In a later analysis, previously published TCR beta repertoires from 600 to 850 donors were re-analyzed and high-resolution HLA genotyping was added so that TCR occurrence patterns could be studied. Across about 370 genotyped donors of the cohort, an average of about 240,000 unique TCR beta nucleotide sequences per donor were sequenced, and approximately 17% of those sequences were non-productive. In an earlier analysis of 587 of the donors, high-throughput TCR beta sequencing was used to judge whether each TCR beta V gene segment behaved as functional or pseudogenic. About five DR-DQ haplotypes were handled as single units for association and clustering because linkage in the cohort was strong. The study aimed to test whether cataloging public T cell receptors could reveal signatures of past pathogen exposure. About 280 gigabases of sequencing data and roughly 81 million unique TCR sequences made up an early release that covered about 640 HLA-typed donors. To predict cytomegalovirus infection status, the study combined high-throughput TCR immunosequencing, statistical association of individual TCRs with disease status, and machine learning.

Comment on this clone: No antigen is known for it. Base qualities are not recorded, but no much larger clone differs from it by a single base. This specimen includes other DNA sequences encoding the same CDR3.

Here is what the overall study found, with its caveats: A later analysis found that HLA-associated TCR beta chains were more clonally expanded and had lower generation probabilities than equally common non-associated chains. In a later genetic analysis, fewer N-insertions in productive TCRs were reported among donors in an Asian-associated ancestry cluster than the roughly 710-donor mean. A cluster of highly shared sequence variants was judged likely to represent a technical artifact of the sequencing pipeline. The classifier was reported to diagnose cytomegalovirus status with high specificity and sensitivity in both the original and validation cohorts. About 17 rarely observed V segments, including chromosome 9 orphons, were excluded from the earlier analysis of about 600 of the donors because counts were too low. Only TCR beta chains were sequenced in this cohort, and the absence of alpha or paired-chain data limited detectable features. HLA typing was unavailable for some donors at each locus, so association tests used only the typed subset. Linkage disequilibrium might explain the correlated functional status among segregating V segments, but an unknown experimental factor could not be excluded. The only immune exposure information available for the cohort was CMV serostatus. Specific HLA alleles were associated with more than 15,000 TCR beta sequences at a false discovery rate of 0.05 in a later analysis. It was suggested by the authors that the approach could potentially be generalized to other disease states and immunological phenotypes. Most TCR sequences were observed very rarely across donors, whereas some public TCRs were present in many individuals. When HLA alleles, especially DR and DQ, strongly co-occurred, attributing TCR associations to individual alleles was difficult. Some IMGT-functional V segments, including TRBV6-2 and TRBV6-3, could not be distinguished by the 87-base-pair reads and were therefore excluded. A further reported finding was that TCR beta sequences accurately predicted the HLA-A and HLA-B alleles for most subjects in the first cohort. According to a later analysis, parvovirus B19, influenza, CMV and Epstein-Barr virus appeared linked to several top co-occurrence clusters. In a later analysis, most CMV-associated TCR beta chains were found to appear HLA-restricted, with HLA associations seemingly driven largely by CMV exposure. The study gave a list of 150 to 200 TCR beta chains associated with cytomegalovirus. A few of the identified cytomegalovirus-associated TCR beta chains were confirmed in vitro to be specific for cytomegalovirus antigens. Sequencing depth was assumed to be roughly uniform across donors in the presence/absence analyses, though that assumption may not hold. In a later genetic analysis, a missense DCLRE1C variant was associated with V-gene and J-gene trimming of TCR beta chains, and the association was replicated in an independent cohort. In a later analysis, TCR association rates were found to vary across HLA loci, with the most associated TCRs seen for DRB1 alleles and the fewest for HLA-C alleles. In an earlier analysis of around 500 of the donors, most TCR beta V segments appeared in productive rearrangements about 87% or about 30% of the time, broadly matching IMGT annotations.

The cohort comprised around 690 healthy bone marrow donors. Cohort members were all nominally healthy when sampled, although unrecorded immune exposures were likely present. The donor was CMV seropositive and was included in the group of some 290 seropositive cohort members. Every donor gave a peripheral blood sample, and the peripheral blood mononuclear cells from that sample were used for TCR beta sequencing. Genomic DNA extraction from the blood cell samples was performed with the Qiagen DNeasy Blood Extraction Kit. Library construction relied on the immunoSEQ multiplex PCR assay. A mixture of 60 forward primers for TCR Vbeta segments and 13 reverse primers for TCR Jbeta segments was used in the multiplex PCR. Amplification of the CDR3 region of rearranged TCR beta genes was performed with a multiplex PCR assay on genomic DNA. On the Illumina HiSeq System, the amplified TCR beta libraries were sequenced as 87-base-pair reads. On the study's bioinformatics: In a later analysis, some 80 million unique TCR beta chains were counted across the approximately 670 repertoires, and roughly 11 million of these chains were shared by at least two donors. To remove PCR and sequencing errors, raw reads were error-corrected and collapsed into unique sequences using a nearest-neighbor algorithm that merged closely related sequences. CDR3 sequences were aligned to IMGT reference sequences to assign V, D and J gene segments. For a sequence to be retained, a match of at least six nucleotides was required to both a V gene segment and a J gene segment. A rearrangement was called productive if the CDR3 had no stop codons and remained in frame with V and J, and every other rearrangement was called non-productive. Following IMGT convention, CDR3 was defined as the stretch from the second conserved V-encoded cysteine to the conserved J-encoded phenylalanine. The earlier analysis of around 640 of the donors excluded sequences that lacked an unambiguous match to a single V gene segment. An earlier analysis of fewer than 750 of the donors classified V segments as functional when productive rearrangements were above 56.7% and as segregating when the standard deviation between donors was above 5%. To diagnose cytomegalovirus status from the catalog of TCR beta chain sequences, a statistical classification framework was built. V and J gene assignment, in a later analysis, came from comparing TCR nucleotide sequences with IMGT/GENE-DB human TR gene sequences. In a later analysis, CDR3 sequences and most-parsimonious VDJ recombination scenarios were assigned using the TCRdist pipeline. In a later analysis, every TCR beta chain was defined by the combination of its CDR3 amino acid sequence and its V-gene family, and reads without a unique V-gene family were dropped. To address suspected cross-contamination and a sequencing artifact, a later analysis removed several hundred highly shared, low-generation-probability nucleotide sequences. In a later analysis, a clonal expansion index was calculated for each public chain from normalized within-repertoire ranks of inferred template counts. Generation probabilities in a later analysis came from a VDJ recombination model fitted to out-of-frame rearrangements, and those results were checked against IGoR. In a later analysis, TCR-TCR, TCR-HLA and TCR-CMV co-occurrence was scored with hypergeometric tests, and a repertoire-size bias correction was applied to TCR pairs. In a later analysis, false discovery rates were estimated by permuting HLA or CMV assignments 20 times. In a later analysis, co-occurring TCRs were grouped using DBSCAN, with TCRdist sequence similarity added in when clustering inside HLA-allele-positive subsets. Repertoires with fewer than 30,000 or more than 120,000 public chains were left out of co-occurrence clustering, as were five repertoires with anomalous nucleotide sharing. The clones in this table, taken by TCRdb from immuneACCESS, are in-frame only. Not every clone is retained; where verified, under half of the shortfall comes from an unresolved V gene, and the cause of the rest is unknown. V and J calls and clone size come straight from that table; D and trimming were deduced from the DNA. The sample table contains 150,000 to 200,000 clones; only one count was recorded for roughly 79% of them. Together, the top ten hold approximately 2% of the sample.

Trimming costs V 4 bases and J 2 bases, and their ends lie 3 bases apart. There are 10 amino acids in the CDR3, from cysteine to phenylalanine inclusive. Only CDR3 DNA is held: 30 bases, read in frame from base 1. Per the germline V gene, SQVTM is the CDR1 and ANQGSEA is the CDR2. Sequences were obtained from PBMCs. The V and J segments used are TRBV29-1 and TRBJ2-7; too little of a D gene remains to name it. The TCR comes from a woman younger than 45 in good health and CMV-seropositive. Read as DNA, the sequence is TGCAGCGTTGGAGCCTACGAGCAGTACTTC. It codes for CSVGAYEQYF.